This is a list of T cell receptor beta chains from one sample in a study of CD8 T cells in Susac syndrome. Using its own MiXCR run on the immunoSEQ multiplex PCR reads, TCRdb lists one record per CDR3 protein. The sample carries about 120,000 distinct CDR3 sequences, roughly 94% recorded once. The sequenced material came from CD4+ T cells from PBMCs. These receptor sequences come from a human donor with multiple sclerosis. Each CDR3 is given with its conserved first and last residue. D genes are given only for firm matches. The listing skips clone size in some rows; elsewhere it reads once, few, many or a size class.

V gene: TRBV15; J gene: TRBJ2-5; clone size: -; D gene: -; CDR3 protein: CATSRDGLGETQYF; CDR3 DNA: TGTGCCACCAGCAGAGATGGCCTAGGAGAGACCCAGTACTTC
V gene: TRBV10-3; J gene: TRBJ2-5; clone size: -; D gene: TRBD1; CDR3 protein: CAIRGTGTGQETQYF; CDR3 DNA: TGTGCCATCAGGGGGACAGGGACTGGCCAAGAGACCCAGTACTTC
V gene: TRBV19; J gene: TRBJ2-5; clone size: -; D gene: -; CDR3 protein: CASSIGATQETQYF; CDR3 DNA: TGTGCCAGTAGTATAGGAGCCACCCAAGAGACCCAGTACTTC
V gene: TRBV19; J gene: TRBJ2-7; clone size: -; D gene: -; CDR3 protein: CASSTGSGSYEQYF; CDR3 DNA: TGTGCCAGTAGTACTGGCTCGGGCTCCTACGAGCAGTACTTC
V gene: TRBV1; J gene: TRBJ2-6; clone size: -; D gene: -; CDR3 protein: CTSSQGVGDSSGANVLTF; CDR3 DNA: TGCACCAGCAGCCAAGGGGTGGGAGACAGCTCTGGGGCCAACGTCCTGACTTTC
V gene: TRBV3-1; J gene: TRBJ2-3; clone size: -; D gene: TRBD1; CDR3 protein: CASGGQGTDTQYF; CDR3 DNA: TGTGCCAGCGGGGGACAGGGCACAGATACGCAGTATTTT
V gene: TRBV6-5; J gene: TRBJ1-1; clone size: once; D gene: -; CDR3 protein: CASSTMNTEAFF; CDR3 DNA: TGTGCCAGCAGTACGATGAACACTGAAGCTTTCTTT
V gene: TRBV30; J gene: TRBJ2-4; clone size: -; D gene: -; CDR3 protein: CAWSASTLAKNIQYF; CDR3 DNA: TGTGCCTGGAGTGCTTCTACTTTAGCCAAAAACATTCAGTACTTC
V gene: TRBV5-1; J gene: TRBJ2-2; clone size: -; D gene: -; CDR3 protein: CASSPGTLAGELFF; CDR3 DNA: TGCGCCAGCAGCCCCGGGACCTTGGCCGGGGAGCTGTTTTTT
V gene: TRBV15; J gene: TRBJ2-7; clone size: -; D gene: TRBD2; CDR3 protein: CATSYWTSGGLFSYEQYF; CDR3 DNA: TGTGCCACCAGCTATTGGACTAGCGGGGGCCTCTTCTCCTACGAGCAGTACTTC
V gene: TRBV30; J gene: TRBJ1-5; clone size: -; D gene: TRBD1; CDR3 protein: CAWTVGGTGARNQPQHF; CDR3 DNA: TGTGCCTGGACAGTGGGGGGGACAGGGGCCAGAAATCAGCCCCAGCATTTT
V gene: TRBV18; J gene: TRBJ2-5; clone size: once; D gene: -; CDR3 protein: CASSPGSTTKETQYF; CDR3 DNA: TGTGCCAGCTCACCGGGCAGCACGACTAAAGAGACCCAGTACTTC
V gene: TRBV7-9; J gene: TRBJ1-5; clone size: -; D gene: -; CDR3 protein: CASSTTSNQPQHF; CDR3 DNA: TGTGCCAGCAGCACGACTAGCAATCAGCCCCAGCATTTT
V gene: TRBV15; J gene: TRBJ1-2; clone size: -; D gene: -; CDR3 protein: CATSRDRADLRGYTF; CDR3 DNA: TGTGCCACCAGCAGAGACAGGGCCGATCTCAGGGGCTACACCTTC
V gene: TRBV29-1; J gene: TRBJ1-1; clone size: -; D gene: -; CDR3 protein: CSVVRQGVFSGAFF; CDR3 DNA: TGCAGCGTTGTTCGGCAGGGAGTTTTTTCGGGAGCTTTCTTT
V gene: TRBV7-9; J gene: TRBJ2-7; clone size: -; D gene: -; CDR3 protein: CASSRTGSNEQYF; CDR3 DNA: TGTGCCAGCAGCCGTACGGGGTCTAACGAGCAGTACTTC
V gene: TRBV5-1; J gene: TRBJ1-1; clone size: -; D gene: -; CDR3 protein: CASSLEGRGVNTEAFF; CDR3 DNA: TGCGCCAGCAGCTTGGAAGGGCGCGGGGTGAACACTGAAGCTTTCTTT
V gene: TRBV20-1; J gene: TRBJ2-7; clone size: -; D gene: TRBD2; CDR3 protein: CSARVGGRTNEQYF; CDR3 DNA: TGCAGTGCTAGAGTTGGCGGGAGAACCAACGAGCAGTACTTC
V gene: TRBV9; J gene: TRBJ2-1; clone size: -; D gene: -; CDR3 protein: CASTDRQASINEQFF; CDR3 DNA: TGTGCCAGCACAGATCGACAGGCCTCAATCAATGAGCAGTTCTTC
V gene: TRBV6-2/TRBV6-3; J gene: TRBJ1-5; clone size: -; D gene: -; CDR3 protein: CASSRTPQGSNQPQHF; CDR3 DNA: TGTGCCAGCAGTCGCACCCCGCAGGGAAGCAATCAGCCCCAGCATTTT
V gene: TRBV5-6; J gene: TRBJ1-2; clone size: -; D gene: -; CDR3 protein: CASSFSGTHGYTF; CDR3 DNA: TGTGCCAGCAGCTTCTCCGGGACTCATGGCTACACCTTC
V gene: TRBV12-3/TRBV12-4; J gene: TRBJ1-2; clone size: -; D gene: -; CDR3 protein: CASSYEHYGYTF; CDR3 DNA: TGTGCCAGCAGTTACGAACATTATGGCTACACCTTC
V gene: TRBV27; J gene: TRBJ1-2; clone size: -; D gene: -; CDR3 protein: CASSLSSAVTRRHGYTF; CDR3 DNA: TGTGCCAGCAGTTTATCCTCCGCCGTTACTCGGAGGCATGGCTACACCTTC
V gene: TRBV29-1; J gene: TRBJ1-1; clone size: -; D gene: -; CDR3 protein: CSAGGQVLNTEAFF; CDR3 DNA: TGCAGCGCCGGAGGCCAGGTTTTGAACACTGAAGCTTTCTTT
V gene: TRBV27; J gene: TRBJ2-2; clone size: once; D gene: TRBD1; CDR3 protein: CASSLTGGAPTGELFF; CDR3 DNA: TGTGCCAGCAGCCTGACAGGGGGCGCCCCGACCGGGGAGCTGTTTTTT
V gene: TRBV20-1; J gene: TRBJ1-6; clone size: -; D gene: -; CDR3 protein: CSARAGHHAYNSPLHF; CDR3 DNA: TGCAGTGCTAGAGCTGGGCATCACGCCTATAATTCACCCCTCCACTTT
V gene: TRBV9; J gene: TRBJ2-6; clone size: -; D gene: TRBD1; CDR3 protein: CASSLRAGTGDSGANVLTF; CDR3 DNA: TGTGCCAGCAGCTTAAGGGCCGGGACAGGGGACTCTGGGGCCAACGTCCTGACTTTC
V gene: TRBV19; J gene: TRBJ2-1; clone size: -; D gene: -; CDR3 protein: CASSITEGSYNEQFF; CDR3 DNA: TGTGCCAGTAGTATAACGGAAGGGTCCTACAATGAGCAGTTCTTC
V gene: TRBV7-2; J gene: TRBJ2-7; clone size: -; D gene: -; CDR3 protein: CASSPNTYEQYF; CDR3 DNA: TGTGCCAGCAGTCCTAACACCTACGAGCAGTACTTC
V gene: TRBV5-1; J gene: TRBJ2-2; clone size: -; D gene: -; CDR3 protein: CASSEIGGTGELFF; CDR3 DNA: TGCGCCAGCAGCGAGATAGGGGGCACCGGGGAGCTGTTTTTT
V gene: TRBV5-1; J gene: TRBJ2-2; clone size: -; D gene: TRBD1; CDR3 protein: CASFDRVSTGELFF; CDR3 DNA: TGCGCCAGCTTCGACAGGGTTTCCACCGGGGAGCTGTTTTTT
V gene: TRBV12-3/TRBV12-4; J gene: TRBJ2-7; clone size: -; D gene: -; CDR3 protein: CASSLPIGEQYF; CDR3 DNA: TGTGCCAGCAGCCTCCCCATCGGCGAGCAGTACTTC
V gene: TRBV4-3; J gene: TRBJ2-3; clone size: -; D gene: TRBD1; CDR3 protein: CASSQDRTGGGQDTQYF; CDR3 DNA: TGCGCCAGCAGCCAAGATAGGACAGGGGGAGGACAAGATACGCAGTATTTT
V gene: TRBV2; J gene: TRBJ1-3; clone size: -; D gene: -; CDR3 protein: CASRQAGDTIYF; CDR3 DNA: TGTGCCAGCAGGCAGGCTGGGGACACCATATATTTT
V gene: TRBV5-1; J gene: TRBJ2-7; clone size: -; D gene: TRBD1; CDR3 protein: CASSPRPGQGAYEQYF; CDR3 DNA: TGCGCCAGCAGCCCCCGACCGGGACAGGGGGCCTACGAGCAGTACTTC
V gene: TRBV27; J gene: TRBJ2-5; clone size: -; D gene: TRBD2; CDR3 protein: CASSFTRGGGETQYF; CDR3 DNA: TGTGCCAGCAGTTTTACAAGGGGCGGGGGAGAGACCCAGTACTTC
V gene: TRBV6-5; J gene: TRBJ1-1; clone size: -; D gene: TRBD1; CDR3 protein: CASSSDRANTEAFF; CDR3 DNA: TGTGCCAGCAGTTCCGACAGGGCTAACACTGAAGCTTTCTTT